This T cell receptor beta chain is from a study of OX40 agonist ivuxolimab in advanced cancers. With regard to the full study: Ivuxolimab was an agonistic, fully human IgG2 monoclonal antibody directed against OX40 (CD134), a costimulatory receptor. Intravenous ivuxolimab was administered to patients every 2 weeks at six dose levels: 0.01, 0.1, 0.3, 1.5, 3 and 10 mg/kg. Of the approximately 50 dose-escalation patients, hepatocellular carcinoma was present in approximately 20, melanoma in roughly 15, renal cell carcinoma in 9 and head and neck cancer in 9. In the dose-escalation cohort, around four fifths of patients were male, and the mean age was approximately 60 years with a range of about 23 to 79. Prior anti-PD-1, anti-PD-L1 or anti-CTLA-4 therapy was permitted, and approximately 39% of dose-escalation patients had received checkpoint inhibitors. Partial responses occurred in three dose-escalation patients, of whom one had hepatocellular carcinoma and two had cutaneous melanoma. Peripheral TCRbeta sequencing was intended to test whether TCR sequence diversity was altered and clonal T-cell expansion was caused by ivuxolimab. The paper describes the monotherapy dose-escalation part (N ≈ 52 patients) of the phase I trial of ivuxolimab.

To sequence the TCRbeta CDR3 region, genomic DNA was isolated from the sorted cells. The immunoSEQ Assay was used for sequencing of TCRbeta CDR3 regions. TCRdb obtained this table from immuneACCESS and retained in-frame rearrangements with V and J assigned. These tables miss some clones; where compared with another copy, unresolved V genes account for less than half of the shortfall, and the remainder is unexplained. The sample has some 62,000 clones on record, 92% of them singletons. 0.6% to 0.8% of the sample lies in the top ten. The trial excluded patients who had a history of autoimmune disease or who were on systemic immunosuppression. Peripheral blood for TCR sequencing was collected from all dose cohorts at baseline, on cycle 4 day 1, and on cycle 7 day 1. Samples were obtained from an open-label, multicenter, first-in-human phase I dose-escalation trial of ivuxolimab. The trial enrolled adults with locally advanced or metastatic head and neck squamous cell, hepatocellular, melanoma or renal cell carcinoma. Before TCR sequencing, CD4+ T cells and CD8+ T cells were sorted from peripheral blood as separate populations.

Results the study describes overall, beyond this receptor: At doses of 0.1 to 3.0 mg/kg, clonal expansion of both CD4+ and CD8+ blood T cells was observed from baseline to week 6. In the 0.1-3.0 mg/kg groups, partial responders were among the patients with the lowest normalized peripheral clonal expansion, particularly in CD8+ T cells. Which antigens the clonally expanded peripheral T cells were specific for was not determined. After ivuxolimab, expanded clones were on average more numerous among CD8+ T cells than among CD4+ T cells. Low levels of normalized T-cell clonal expansion were also seen in some patients who did not respond.

In the case of this clone: Its recognized antigen is unknown. No qualities accompany the bases; no much larger clone lies one base away.

Taken from the germline V gene, the CDR1 and CDR2 loops are SGHRS and YFSETQ. From its cysteine to its phenylalanine, the CDR3 spans 14 amino acids. Only CDR3 DNA remains: 42 bases, in frame from the first base. Deletion took 5 bases off V and 6 bases off J, with a span of 14 bases between the germline ends. Recombination joined TRBV5-1 with TRBJ1-4, with the D gene call left open. This TCR was sampled from an adult with an advanced solid tumor such as melanoma, head and neck, liver or kidney cancer. The source was CD4+ or CD8+ T cells sorted from blood, collected in a trial of the OX40 agonist ivuxolimab. The DNA sequence is given as TGCGCCAGCAGTCCGGCGCCTGGGGATGAAAAACTGTTTTTT. This yields the protein CASSPAPGDEKLFF.